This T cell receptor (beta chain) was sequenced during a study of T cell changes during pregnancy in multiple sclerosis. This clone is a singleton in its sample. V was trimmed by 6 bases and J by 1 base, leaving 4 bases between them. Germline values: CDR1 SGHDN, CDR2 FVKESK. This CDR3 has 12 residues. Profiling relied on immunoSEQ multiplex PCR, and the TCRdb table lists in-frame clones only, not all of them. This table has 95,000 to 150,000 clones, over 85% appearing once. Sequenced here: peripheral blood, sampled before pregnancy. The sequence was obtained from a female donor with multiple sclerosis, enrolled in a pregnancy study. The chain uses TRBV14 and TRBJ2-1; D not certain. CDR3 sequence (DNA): TGTGCCAGCAGTCATTCCTACAATGAGCAGTTCTTC. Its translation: CASSHSYNEQFF. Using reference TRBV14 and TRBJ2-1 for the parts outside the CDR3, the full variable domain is EAGVTQFPSHSVIEKGQTVTLRCDPISGHDNLYWYRRVMGKEIKFLLHFVKESKQDESGMPNNRFLAERTGGTYSTLKVQPAELEDSGVYFCASSHSYNEQFFGPGTRLTVL.